The 30 T cell receptor beta chains below were found in one sample sequenced in a study of T cell repertoires in aging, cancer and after chemotherapy. TRB rearrangements spanning V, D and J were amplified using mixed TRB-A/B primers. From the multiplex PCR reads, TCRdb called clonotypes with MiXCR, one entry per CDR3 protein. The table records thousands of distinct CDR3 sequences, approximately 30% of them present only once. TCR beta rearrangements were amplified from peripheral blood genomic DNA. Sequenced material: blood. Receptors originate from a human donor in good health.

J is TRBJ2-1 and V is TRBV20-1; maybe TRBD2 (5 bases). The CDR3 runs 13 residues. Per germline, CDR1 DFQATT and CDR2 SNEGSKA (reference sequence). Trimming removed 1 base at V and 5 bases at J, with 9 bases between. This chain's CDR3 is CSARGGPNNEQFF. CDR3 sequence (DNA): TGCAGTGCTAGAGGAGGGCCTAACAATGAGCAGTTCTTC.

This clonotype was seen a handful of times. The CDR3 loop reads CAGGAGSDGYTF. CDR3 sequence (DNA): TGTGCCGGGGGGGCAGGGTCGGATGGCTACACCTTC. V gene TRBV30 combines with J gene TRBJ1-2; tentative D call: TRBD1 (6 bases). CDR3 length: 12 amino acids. With 8 bases removed from V and 6 bases from J, the gap between germline ends came to 16 bases. The germline V gene has CDR1 GTSNPN and CDR2 SVGIG (reference sequence). The complete variable domain, with remaining parts taken from reference TRBV30 and TRBJ1-2, reads SQTIHQWPATLVQPVGSPLSLECTVEGTSNPNLYWYRQAAGRGLQLLFYSVGIGQISSEVPQNLSASRPQDRQFILSSKKLLLSDSGFYLCAGGAGSDGYTFGSGTRLTVV.

This clonotype is labeled medium-sized. The rearrangement links TRBV6-5 to TRBJ1-1; 8 bases match TRBD1. CDR3 length: 15 amino acids. Germline V gene lookup returns CDR1 MNHEY and CDR2 SVGAGI. With 6 bases clipped from V and 6 bases from J, the junction kept 12 bases outside the gene matches. CDR3: CASRPITYRGAEAFF. The CDR3 DNA reads TGTGCCAGCAGGCCAATCACTTACAGGGGGGCTGAAGCTTTCTTT.

The chain couples TRBV7-2 to TRBJ2-2; 7 bases match TRBD1. This CDR3 has 16 residues. V trimming: 3 bases; J trimming: 6 bases; junction bases outside the gene matches: 10. Per the germline V gene, CDR1 is SGHTA and CDR2 is FQGNSA. The CDR3 nucleotides read TGTGCCAGCAGCTTGTCCAGACAGGGCCGTGCCGGGGAGCTGTTTTTT. Residues: CASSLSRQGRAGELFF.

This clonotype was seen more than once but under ten times. The chain recombines TRBV4-2 with TRBJ2-3; D unresolved. V gave up 0 bases and J gave up 0 bases, with 10 bases separating them. Germline lookup yields CDR1 LGHNA and CDR2 YNFKEQ. The length of the CDR3 is 16 residues. The CDR3 coding sequence is TGTGCCAGCAGCCAAGATGACCAGCCTAGCACAGATACGCAGTATTTT. This sequence encodes CASSQDDQPSTDTQYF.

The J gene is TRBJ2-7, the V gene TRBV7-2; a weak D match, TRBD2 (6 bases). The CDR3 totals 14 residues. V lost 1 base to trimming and J lost 6 bases, with 13 bases between them. Germline loops: CDR1 SGHTA, CDR2 FQGNSA. The CDR3 here is CASSLGVGRGEQYF. CDR3 DNA sequence: TGTGCCAGCAGCTTAGGGGTCGGGCGGGGCGAGCAGTACTTC.

By share, this clonotype ranks as medium-sized. The CDR3 reads CASSDGPFYEQYF. The DNA for the CDR3 is TGTGCCAGCAGTGACGGCCCCTTTTACGAGCAGTACTTC. The J gene is TRBJ2-7, the V gene TRBV6-1; D remains unclear. V was trimmed by 3 bases and J by 4 bases, leaving 10 bases between them. Germline V gene lookup returns CDR1 MNHNS and CDR2 SASEGT. This CDR3 is 13 amino acids long.

This clonotype is labeled medium-sized. The V gene is TRBV18, the J gene TRBJ2-7; 8 nucleotides agree with TRBD2. Germline V gives CDR1 KGHSH, CDR2 LQKENI. The CDR3 spans 14 residues. V trimming: 3 bases; J trimming: 2 bases; junction bases outside the gene matches: 3. Written as DNA, the CDR3 is TGTGCCAGCTCACCCGGGGGGGAAACCTACGAGCAGTACTTC. Translation gives CASSPGGETYEQYF.

In this sample, this clonotype is medium-sized. The CDR3 spells CASSLSLLADTQYF. CDR3 in DNA: TGTGCCAGCAGTTTATCCCTACTAGCAGATACGCAGTATTTT. The V gene is TRBV27, the J gene TRBJ2-3, with D possibly being TRBD2 (5 bases). Per the germline V gene, CDR1 is MNHEY and CDR2 is SMNVEV (reference sequence). The CDR3 runs 14 residues. V lost 0 bases, J lost 4 bases, and 8 bases lay in between.

Within the sample, this clonotype is medium-sized. This chain connects TRBV11-1 to TRBJ2-2; 10 bases fit TRBD1. With V trimmed by 1 base and J by 5 bases, 4 bases remained unmatched. The CDR3 covers 16 residues. Germline values: CDR1 SGHAT, CDR2 FQDESV (reference sequence). CDR3 nucleotides: TGTGCCAGCAGCTTAGTCGACAGGGGGCGTACCGGGGAGCTGTTTTTT. It specifies CASSLVDRGRTGELFF.

This rearrangement joins TRBV14 to TRBJ2-3, with D uncertain. Trimming took off 6 bases at V and 6 bases at J, with 13 bases between the two ends. CDR1 is SGHDN, CDR2 FVKESK, per germline. CDR3 length: 13 residues. CDR3: CASSRNPGDTQYF. In DNA, the CDR3 is TGTGCCAGCAGTCGTAACCCCGGGGATACGCAGTATTTT. The full variable domain, in which reference TRBV14 and TRBJ2-3 provide the parts outside the CDR3, is EAGVTQFPSHSVIEKGQTVTLRCDPISGHDNLYWYRRVMGKEIKFLLHFVKESKQDESGMPNNRFLAERTGGTYSTLKVQPAELEDSGVYFCASSRNPGDTQYFGPGTRLTVL.

This clonotype has a single count. The gene calls are TRBV7-6 and TRBJ2-5; D uncertain. This CDR3 has 14 amino acids. The germline V gene has CDR1 SGHVS and CDR2 FNYEAQ. The germline V and J ends were trimmed by 5 bases and 5 bases, with 15 bases remaining between them. CDR3 nucleotides: TGTGCCAGCAGCCCGTCGTGGGCGCGGGAGACCCAGTACTTC. This sequence encodes CASSPSWARETQYF.

This clonotype is medium-sized in the sample. This chain links TRBV18 with TRBJ1-3; 8 nucleotides align to TRBD1. The CDR3 sequence is 14 residues long. The V gene's germline CDR1 is KGHSH and CDR2 LQKENI. V gave up 3 bases and J gave up 4 bases; unmatched junction bases: 2. The CDR3 loop is CASSPGQAGNTIYF. In DNA, the CDR3 is TGTGCCAGCTCACCGGGACAGGCGGGAAACACCATATATTTT.

V usage is TRBV20-1 and J usage is TRBJ1-5, with 7 bases fitting TRBD1. Germline trimming cut 2 bases from V and 7 bases from J; bases unmatched to any gene: 14. Germline CDR1 and CDR2: DFQATT and SNEGSKA (reference sequence). The CDR3 runs to 16 residues. CDR3 sequence: CSARPKGAMAGQPQHF. As DNA, the CDR3 is TGCAGTGCTAGACCCAAGGGGGCAATGGCTGGCCAGCCCCAGCATTTT.

This clonotype is labeled medium-sized. V usage is TRBV5-6 and J usage is TRBJ1-2; D not resolved. The V gene's germline CDR1 is SGHDT and CDR2 YYEEEE. CDR3 length: 12 amino acids. V was clipped by 4 bases and J by 7 bases, with 11 bases between them. The CDR3, as DNA: TGTGCCAGCAGCATACAGTCTTCTGGCTACACCTTC. Translation gives CASSIQSSGYTF.

Points on this clonotype: Since a much larger clone is just one base distant, this may be a read error. The genes are TRBV5-4 and TRBJ2-2; D possibly corresponds to TRBD2 (6 bases). The CDR3 has 14 amino acids. Germline CDR1 SGHNT, CDR2 YYREEE (reference sequence). The V end lost 9 bases, the J end lost 0 bases, and 12 bases lay between the germline ends. The CDR3 nucleotides are TGTGCCACCTTGACTAGTTCGAACACCGGGGAGCTGTTTTTT. This codes for CATLTSSNTGELFF.

The chain employs TRBV20-1 and TRBJ2-5; 10 bases match TRBD1. V was pared by 5 bases and J by 2 bases, with 5 bases of the junction left unmatched. The CDR3 spans 14 residues. The germline V gene encodes CDR1 DFQATT and CDR2 SNEGSKA (reference sequence). In DNA form, the CDR3 reads TGCAGTGCTCGTGGGACAGGGGAGCAAGAGACCCAGTACTTC. Translated, it gives CSARGTGEQETQYF.

This clonotype counts as medium-sized. J is TRBJ1-4 and V is TRBV30, with D possibly TRBD1 on 6 matching bases. CDR3 size: 14 residues. Trimming removed 5 bases from V and 8 bases from J, with 18 bases in between. Germline V gene sequence: CDR1 GTSNPN, CDR2 SVGIG (reference sequence). CDR3: CAWEEGDDNEKLFF. CDR3 coding DNA: TGTGCCTGGGAAGAGGGGGACGATAACGAAAAACTGTTTTTT.

This rearrangement joins TRBV9 to TRBJ2-5; D assignment may be TRBD1 or TRBD2 (5 bases each). Germline values: CDR1 SGDLS, CDR2 YYNGEE. The CDR3 is 15 amino acids. V was trimmed by 0 bases and J by 3 bases, leaving 12 bases between them. CDR3 sequence (DNA): TGTGCCAGCAGCGTAGCTACGGGGCCGAAAGAGACCCAGTACTTC. Its protein product is CASSVATGPKETQYF.

This clonotype ranks as medium-sized (0.01 to 0.1%). In DNA, the CDR3 is TGTGCCAGCAGCTTAGGGGGGCGTAGAGAGACCCAGTACTTC. It translates to CASSLGGRRETQYF. The chain couples TRBV5-6 to TRBJ2-5; D is possibly TRBD1 or TRBD2 (6 bases each). Per germline, CDR1 SGHDT and CDR2 YYEEEE. The CDR3 totals 14 residues. The V and J ends lost 2 bases and 4 bases respectively, with 12 bases between them.

In this sample, this clonotype is medium-sized. The CDR3 loop is CASSRPGQQKETQYF. CDR3 DNA sequence: TGTGCCAGCTCACGGCCGGGACAGCAGAAAGAGACCCAGTACTTC. V usage is TRBV18 and J usage is TRBJ2-5; 7 bases are shared with TRBD1. Germline CDR1 reads KGHSH; CDR2 reads LQKENI. The V and J ends lost 4 bases and 3 bases, in that order; junction bases with no gene match: 8. This CDR3 has 15 residues.

This clonotype is medium-sized (0.01 to 0.1%). V and J are TRBV18 and TRBJ2-5; 10 bases are shared with TRBD2. CDR1 and CDR2 (germline): KGHSH, LQKENI. The V and J ends lost 0 bases and 8 bases, in that order; junction bases with no gene match: 6. The length of the CDR3 is 15 residues. The CDR3 DNA reads as TGTGCCAGCTCACCACCGAGCATAGCGGGAGGAACCCAGTACTTC. It specifies CASSPPSIAGGTQYF.

CDR3 coding DNA: TGTGCCAGCAGCCACCTAGCGGGGTGGGGTCCCCATGAGCAGTTCTTC. Amino acid sequence: CASSHLAGWGPHEQFF. The J gene is TRBJ2-1, the V gene TRBV14, with TRBD2 matching 9 bases. Trimming removed 3 bases from V and 8 bases from J; junction bases left unmatched: 11. CDR3 length equals 16 residues. The germline V gene encodes CDR1 SGHDN and CDR2 FVKESK.

By proportion, this clonotype is medium-sized. This rearrangement joins TRBV11-1 to TRBJ2-5; 7 bases fit TRBD2. The ends lost 2 bases at V and 5 bases at J; junction bases unmatched: 5. CDR1 SGHAT and CDR2 FQDESV come from the germline V gene (reference sequence). The CDR3 sequence is 14 residues long. CDR3 sequence (DNA): TGTGCCAGCAGCTTATCTTCCGGGGGGGAGACCCAGTACTTC. Its protein is CASSLSSGGETQYF.

This clonotype came up a few times. The chain couples TRBV12-3 or TRBV12-4 to TRBJ1-5; maybe TRBD1 (6 bases). The V gene lost 6 bases and the J gene lost 4 bases, with 19 bases spanning the gap. The CDR3 has 16 amino acids. The CDR3 sequence: CASSPSRGLRNQPQHF. The CDR3 bases are TGTGCCAGCAGCCCAAGCAGGGGTTTGCGGAATCAGCCCCAGCATTTT.

The chain employs TRBV7-9 and TRBJ1-3; weak D call: TRBD1 (5 bases). Germline loops: CDR1 SEHNR, CDR2 FQNEAQ (reference sequence). V shed 1 base and J shed 4 bases, with 14 bases lying between them. The CDR3 has 16 amino acids. The CDR3 DNA is TGTGCCAGCAGCTTAGATACAGGATCCGGAGGAAACACCATATATTTT. This sequence encodes CASSLDTGSGGNTIYF. Drawing the rest from reference TRBV7-9 and TRBJ1-3, the complete variable domain is DTGVSQNPRHKITKRGQNVTFRCDPISEHNRLYWYRQTLGQGPEFLTYFQNEAQLEKSRLLSDRFSAERPKGSFSTLEIQRTEQGDSAMYLCASSLDTGSGGNTIYFGEGSWLTVV.

Comment on this clonotype: It may be a read error: a sequence one base away is much more abundant. This chain connects TRBV5-6 to TRBJ2-1; D not resolved. CDR1 SGHDT and CDR2 YYEEEE come from the germline V gene. The CDR3 has 14 amino acids. The CDR3 reads CASSFPKVYYEQFF. The CDR3 DNA reads TGTGCCAGCAGCTTCCCCAAGGTCTACTATGAGCAGTTCTTC.

This clonotype showed up just a few times. The chain is built from TRBV14 and TRBJ2-1; 9 bases are shared with TRBD1. V dropped 1 base and J dropped 10; count of bases not matched to a gene: 2. Germline V CDR1 and CDR2: SGHDN, FVKESK. CDR3 length equals 13 residues. Here the CDR3 reads CASSQGQGVEQFF. CDR3 coding DNA: TGTGCCAGCAGCCAAGGACAGGGGGTAGAGCAGTTCTTC.

This rearrangement joins TRBV11-2 to TRBJ1-4, with D unclear. Germline CDR1 SGHAT, CDR2 FQNNGV. The CDR3 has 17 residues. V dropped 1 base and J dropped 2 bases, with 14 bases sitting between them. The CDR3 sequence is CASSLVGSGFTNEKLFF. The CDR3 DNA reads as TGTGCCAGCAGCTTAGTGGGGTCGGGGTTTACTAATGAAAAACTGTTTTTT.

Worth noting for this clonotype: A much bigger clone sits one base away, suggesting this may be a read error. The DNA for the CDR3 is TGTGTCAGCTCACCACTCGTGGAAGGGCAGAGCTCCTACAATGAGCAGTTCTTC. Translation gives CVSSPLVEGQSSYNEQFF. This rearrangement joins TRBV18 to TRBJ2-1; D gene uncertain. This CDR3 spans 18 amino acids. Germline CDR1 reads KGHSH; CDR2 reads LQKENI.